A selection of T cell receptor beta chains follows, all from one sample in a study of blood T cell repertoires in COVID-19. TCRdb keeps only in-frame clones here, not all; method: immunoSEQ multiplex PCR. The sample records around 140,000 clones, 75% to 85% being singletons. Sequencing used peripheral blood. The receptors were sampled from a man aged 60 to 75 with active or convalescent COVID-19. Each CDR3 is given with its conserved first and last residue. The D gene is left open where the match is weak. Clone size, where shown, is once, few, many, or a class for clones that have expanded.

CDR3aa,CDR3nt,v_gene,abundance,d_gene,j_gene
CASSSIAGVVDTQYF,TGTGCCAGCAGCTCAATAGCGGGAGTTGTGGATACGCAGTATTTT,TRBV7-9,once,TRBD2,TRBJ2-3
CASSQAPLPSGFSDEQFF,TGTGCCAGCAGCCAAGCCCCCCTCCCTAGCGGTTTTTCCGATGAGCAGTTCTTC,TRBV3-1/TRBV3-2,.,TRBD2,TRBJ2-1
CASSIVSGPGTEAFF,TGTGCCAGTAGTATAGTTTCAGGGCCGGGCACTGAAGCTTTCTTT,TRBV19,.,.,TRBJ1-1
CSASSGNYGYTF,TGCAGTGCTAGTTCAGGGAACTATGGCTACACCTTC,TRBV20-1,once,.,TRBJ1-2
CASSKTRNQETQYF,TGTGCCAGCAGCAAGACAAGGAACCAAGAGACCCAGTACTTC,TRBV7-7,.,.,TRBJ2-5
CASSEPRVDEKLFF,TGTGCCAGCAGTGAGCCCAGGGTTGATGAAAAACTGTTTTTT,TRBV25-1,.,.,TRBJ1-4
CASSAGTGVREQYF,TGTGCCAGCAGCGCGGGGACTGGCGTGCGAGAGCAGTACTTC,TRBV7-9,.,.,TRBJ2-7
CASSGQGSYGYTF,TGTGCCAGCAGTGGACAGGGAAGTTATGGCTACACCTTC,TRBV2,few,TRBD1,TRBJ1-2
CASKAQDRGTEAFF,TGCGCCAGCAAGGCCCAGGACAGGGGCACTGAAGCTTTCTTT,TRBV5-1,.,TRBD1,TRBJ1-1
CASSLAGTVFGEQFF,TGTGCCAGCAGCTTAGCCGGGACAGTGTTCGGTGAGCAGTTCTTC,TRBV7-9,.,TRBD1,TRBJ2-1
CASRKGQDSYEQYF,TGTGCCAGCAGAAAGGGACAGGACTCCTACGAGCAGTACTTC,TRBV5-4,.,TRBD1,TRBJ2-7
CASSQVAGNTEAFF,TGCGCCAGCAGCCAAGTCGCAGGAAACACTGAAGCTTTCTTT,TRBV4-1,once,.,TRBJ1-1
CASRPRDSGANVLTF,TGTGCCAGCAGGCCCCGGGACTCTGGGGCCAACGTCCTGACTTTC,TRBV21-1,.,.,TRBJ2-6
CASTRYRDNQPQHF,TGTGCCAGCACCAGGTATCGGGACAATCAGCCCCAGCATTTT,TRBV2,few,.,TRBJ1-5
CASSPVDRDNQPQHF,TGTGCCAGCAGCCCAGTCGACAGGGACAATCAGCCCCAGCATTTT,TRBV27,few,TRBD1,TRBJ1-5
CASSPLWGGNSPLHF,TGTGCCAGCAGTCCGCTTTGGGGGGGTAATTCACCCCTCCACTTT,TRBV5-8,.,.,TRBJ1-6
CASSPQTGGYGYTF,TGCGCCAGCAGCCCCCAAACAGGGGGCTATGGCTACACCTTC,TRBV5-1,once,TRBD1,TRBJ1-2
CASSWTGGFATNEKLFF,TGTGCCAGTAGTTGGACAGGGGGTTTTGCAACTAATGAAAAACTGTTTTTT,TRBV19,.,TRBD1,TRBJ1-4
CATSRELITGGSNGYTF,TGTGCCACCAGCAGAGAACTAATTACAGGGGGCTCAAATGGCTACACCTTC,TRBV15,.,TRBD1,TRBJ1-2
CASSYSTTIANEQFF,TGTGCCAGCAGTTACTCGACCACGATAGCGAATGAGCAGTTCTTC,TRBV6-6,.,.,TRBJ2-1
CASSGYNTEAFF,TGTGCCAGCTCAGGGTATAACACTGAAGCTTTCTTT,TRBV27,.,.,TRBJ1-1
CASRNTEAFF,TGTGCCAGCCGGAACACTGAAGCTTTCTTT,TRBV2,.,.,TRBJ1-1
CASGLGGAGGYTF,TGTGCTAGTGGTCTGGGGGGCGCAGGTGGCTACACCTTC,TRBV12-5,.,.,TRBJ1-2
CASSQNGGRSYEQYF,TGTGCCAGCAGCCAAAACGGGGGGCGGTCCTACGAGCAGTACTTC,TRBV3-1/TRBV3-2,.,.,TRBJ2-7
CASSSPSNQPQHF,TGTGCCAGCAGTTCCCCCTCGAATCAGCCCCAGCATTTT,TRBV12-3/TRBV12-4,few,.,TRBJ1-5
CASSPDRQETQYF,TGTGCCAGCAGCCCGGACAGGCAAGAGACCCAGTACTTC,TRBV7-2,.,TRBD1,TRBJ2-5
CASSLGTGSGYTF,TGTGCCAGCAGCTTAGGGACAGGGTCTGGCTACACCTTC,TRBV7-9,.,TRBD1,TRBJ1-2
CAIGGGRDYGYTF,TGTGCCATCGGCGGGGGGCGCGACTATGGCTACACCTTC,TRBV10-3,.,.,TRBJ1-2
CASSVGLAGIQETQYF,TGTGCCAGCAGCGTAGGACTAGCGGGGATCCAAGAGACCCAGTACTTC,TRBV9,.,TRBD2,TRBJ2-5
CASSLGTGQPGELFF,TGTGCCAGCTCTCTCGGGACAGGGCAGCCCGGGGAGCTGTTTTTT,TRBV18,few,TRBD1,TRBJ2-2
CASSLQGYQPQHF,TGTGCCAGCAGTTTGCAGGGGTATCAGCCCCAGCATTTT,TRBV12-3/TRBV12-4,many,.,TRBJ1-5
CASSLVGTHYGYTF,TGTGCCAGCAGCTTGGTTGGTACTCACTATGGCTACACCTTC,TRBV5-8,.,.,TRBJ1-2
CASSPQITDTQYF,TGTGCCAGCAGCCCCCAAATCACAGATACGCAGTATTTT,TRBV9,.,.,TRBJ2-3
CASSLQRTGTGGTHTEAFF,TGCGCCAGCAGCTTGCAACGGACCGGGACAGGGGGGACCCACACTGAAGCTTTCTTT,TRBV5-1,few,TRBD1,TRBJ1-1
CASSQGQGNYGYTF,TGTGCCAGCAGCCAGGGACAGGGGAACTATGGCTACACCTTC,TRBV28,.,TRBD1,TRBJ1-2
CASSIGLLYGYTF,TGTGCCAGTAGTATCGGACTGCTCTATGGCTACACCTTC,TRBV19,.,.,TRBJ1-2
CASSPTSGRNEQFF,TGTGCCAGCAGCCCGACTAGCGGGCGCAATGAGCAGTTCTTC,TRBV27,.,TRBD2,TRBJ2-1
CASSQESGGLAGVIADTQYF,TGCGCCAGCAGCCAAGAATCTGGAGGACTAGCGGGAGTTATCGCAGATACGCAGTATTTT,TRBV4-1,.,TRBD2,TRBJ2-3
CASSGDSLYGYTF,TGTGCCAGCAGCGGGGACAGTTTGTATGGCTACACCTTC,TRBV12-3/TRBV12-4,.,TRBD1,TRBJ1-2
CASSSTGTSGSNEQFF,TGTGCCAGCAGTTCCACCGGGACTAGCGGGAGTAATGAGCAGTTCTTC,TRBV6-5,.,TRBD2,TRBJ2-1
CASSLFPGGTNYGYTF,TGTGCCAGCAGCTTGTTTCCAGGGGGCACTAACTATGGCTACACCTTC,TRBV5-6,.,TRBD1,TRBJ1-2